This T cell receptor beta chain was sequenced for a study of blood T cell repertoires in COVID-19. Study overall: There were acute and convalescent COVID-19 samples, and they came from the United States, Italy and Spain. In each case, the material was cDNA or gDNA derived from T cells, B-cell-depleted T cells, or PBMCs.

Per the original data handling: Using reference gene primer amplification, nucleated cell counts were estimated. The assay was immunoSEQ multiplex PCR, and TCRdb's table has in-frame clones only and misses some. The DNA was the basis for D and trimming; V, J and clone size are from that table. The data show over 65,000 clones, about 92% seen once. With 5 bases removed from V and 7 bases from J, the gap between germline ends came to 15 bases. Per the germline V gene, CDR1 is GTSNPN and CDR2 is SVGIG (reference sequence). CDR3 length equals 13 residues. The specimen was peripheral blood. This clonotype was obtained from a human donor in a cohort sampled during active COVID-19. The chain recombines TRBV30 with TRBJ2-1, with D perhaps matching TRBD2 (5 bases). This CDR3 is CAWEAGGLNEQFF. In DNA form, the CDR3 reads TGTGCCTGGGAGGCCGGCGGGCTGAATGAGCAGTTCTTC.